Shown below are 10 T cell receptor beta chains from a single sample sequenced in a study of T-cell memory formation after mild COVID-19. TCRdb itself ran the 5' RACE reads through MiXCR, one entry per CDR3 protein. The sample carries some 450,000 distinct CDR3 sequences, about a sixth recorded once. Sequenced sample: PBMCs or a T cell subset sorted from them (not recorded which). The source is a man aged 18 to 29 who had mild COVID-19 (a few samples of this study predate the infection). Cell type and time point are not known.

This clonotype was recorded a few times. The V gene is TRBV7-6, the J gene TRBJ1-5, with 9 bases fitting TRBD1. Germline CDR1 and CDR2: SGHVS and FNYEAQ. CDR3 size: 14 residues. With 4 bases clipped from V and 7 bases from J, the junction kept 5 bases outside the gene matches. The CDR3 here is CASSYGQGMQPQHF. The CDR3 bases are TGTGCCAGCAGCTATGGACAGGGGATGCAGCCCCAGCATTTT.

This clonotype was detected only a few times. The chain links TRBV4-3 to TRBJ1-1, with D tentatively TRBD1 (6 bases). The CDR3 length is 16 residues. V was pared by 6 bases and J by 1 base, with 18 bases between. Germline V gene sequence: CDR1 LGHNA, CDR2 YSLEER. CDR3 in DNA: TGCGCCAGCAGATCGAATTTGGGACATTGGAACACTGAAGCTTTCTTT. Residues: CASRSNLGHWNTEAFF.

In its sample, this clonotype was seen a few times. The chain recombines TRBV5-5 with TRBJ1-4, with TRBD1 as a possible D gene (5 bases). CDR1 SGHKS and CDR2 YYEKEE come from the germline V gene (reference sequence). V was trimmed by 2 bases and J by 4 bases, leaving 12 bases between them. This CDR3 contains 15 residues. CDR3 sequence reads: CASSFLGGDNEKLFF. DNA for the CDR3: TGTGCCAGCAGCTTTTTGGGAGGGGATAATGAAAAACTGTTTTTT.

In its sample, this clonotype was seen a few times. This sequence joins TRBV20-1 and TRBJ2-5; TRBD2 agrees at 8 bases. The V gene end was trimmed by 3 bases and the J gene end by 5 bases; junction bases not matched to a gene: 2. In germline, CDR1 is DFQATT, CDR2 SNEGSKA (reference sequence). The CDR3 is 12 residues long. CDR3 loop: CSARRGDETQYF. CDR3 coding DNA: TGCAGTGCTAGGCGGGGGGACGAGACCCAGTACTTC.

The rearrangement joins TRBV20-1 to TRBJ2-2; possibly TRBD1 for D (6 bases). CDR3 length equals 16 residues. The germline V and J ends were trimmed by 0 bases and 4 bases, with 15 bases remaining between them. The V gene's germline CDR1 is DFQATT and CDR2 SNEGSKA (reference sequence). CDR3 nucleotide sequence: TGCAGTGCTAGAGACCGGGACACCGGCTTCACCGGGGAGCTGTTTTTT. Residues: CSARDRDTGFTGELFF.

The chain uses TRBV18 and TRBJ1-2; 8 nucleotides agree with TRBD1. CDR1 and CDR2 (germline): KGHSH, LQKENI. The V and J ends lost 0 bases and 5 bases, in that order; junction bases with no gene match: 5. The CDR3 loop spans 15 amino acids. The CDR3 bases are TGTGCCAGCTCACCACCTTCGACAGGGGTGTATGGCTACACCTTC. This codes for CASSPPSTGVYGYTF.

This chain links TRBV5-1 with TRBJ2-4; D is ambiguous. The CDR3 sequence is 15 residues long. V gave up 5 bases and J gave up 2 bases, with 14 bases separating them. Germline V lookup: CDR1 SGHRS, CDR2 YFSETQ. For the CDR3, the DNA is TGCGCCAGCAGTTCGAACGGTGTAACCAAAAACATTCAGTACTTC. It translates to CASSSNGVTKNIQYF.

There are a few counts of this clonotype. This chain's CDR3 is CASSHQRLEGGSPLHF. The CDR3 DNA reads as TGTGCCAGCAGCCACCAGCGACTGGAGGGTGGATCACCCCTCCACTTT. The chain couples TRBV6-1 to TRBJ1-6, with D hard to call. V lost 6 bases and J lost 10, with 22 bases in between. From germline, CDR1 is MNHNS and CDR2 SASEGT. The CDR3 spans 16 residues.

This chain links TRBV7-2 with TRBJ2-2; TRBD2 might be the D (5 bases). Germline-derived CDR1 and CDR2 are SGHTA and FQGNSA. Trimming pared 4 bases from V and 7 bases from J, leaving 10 bases between. The CDR3 contains 13 residues. This CDR3 is CASSSEGYGELFF. CDR3 sequence (DNA): TGTGCCAGCAGCTCAGAGGGATACGGGGAGCTGTTTTTT.

This clonotype came up a few times. The CDR3 does not close with the conserved phenylalanine or tryptophan, likely indicating a read error. The CDR3 DNA follows: TGTGCCAGCAGTAGAGGCCATAATTCACCCCTCCACTCT. This encodes CASSRGHNSPLHS. The chain uses TRBV12-3 or TRBV12-4 and TRBJ1-6; D is ambiguous. V lost 5 bases and J lost 5, with 7 bases in between. The CDR3 extends over 13 amino acids.